This T cell receptor beta chain was found in a study of cytomegalovirus exposure and HLA in healthy donors. The germline gives CDR1 GTSNPN, CDR2 SVGIG (reference sequence). V was pared by 2 bases and J by 2 bases, with 7 bases between. The length of the CDR3 is 12 residues. Primers included in the PCR were 60 Vbeta and 13 Jbeta primers. Profiled with immunoSEQ multiplex PCR; TCRdb holds only in-frame clones, not every one. This repertoire shows 200,000 to 300,000 clones, roughly 80% found once; its top ten account for roughly 5%. Sequencing used PBMCs. The source is a woman in her thirties or forties in good health and CMV-seropositive. This chain links TRBV30 with TRBJ2-7, with a tentative D call TRBD2 (5 bases). The CDR3 is CAWSHGAYEQYF. In DNA form, the CDR3 reads TGTGCCTGGAGTCACGGGGCCTACGAGCAGTACTTC.